One sample yielded the 13 T cell receptor beta chains listed below, sequenced in a study of blood T cell repertoires in COVID-19. Sequencing used immunoSEQ multiplex PCR; TCRdb keeps in-frame clones, though not all of them. The sample carries some 160,000 clones, 80% to 90% recorded once. Sequenced sample: peripheral blood. These receptors came from a man between 60 and 75 years old with acute or convalescent COVID-19.

The chain carries TRBV19 and TRBJ2-7; 9 positions agree with TRBD2. CDR3 size: 14 residues. The trim removed 5 bases at V and 2 bases at J, leaving 4 bases unmatched. Germline CDR1 and CDR2: LNHDA and SQIVND (reference sequence). CDR3 sequence (DNA): TGTGCCAGTAGTGTGACTAGCGGAGCCTACGAGCAGTACTTC. Its protein is CASSVTSGAYEQYF.

The J gene is TRBJ1-1, the V gene TRBV29-1; D is unresolved. CDR1 SQVTM and CDR2 ANQGSEA come from the germline V gene. Trimming removed 1 base at V and 6 bases at J, with 6 bases between. The CDR3 is made up of 11 amino acids. The CDR3 region has the DNA TGCAGCGTTGAAGTTTCTTCTGAAGCTTTCTTT. Protein: CSVEVSSEAFF.

This chain connects TRBV18 to TRBJ2-1; 7 bases match TRBD2. The CDR3 runs to 15 residues. The V and J ends lost 8 bases and 5 bases, in that order; junction bases with no gene match: 12. Germline CDR1 and CDR2: KGHSH and LQKENI. The DNA for the CDR3 is TGTGCCAGCCTCGGAGCGGGGAGGGCGAACAATGAGCAGTTCTTC. This codes for CASLGAGRANNEQFF. The full variable domain, its missing parts supplied by reference TRBV18 and TRBJ2-1, is NAGVMQNPRHLVRRRGQEARLRCSPMKGHSHVYWYRQLPEEGLKFMVYLQKENIIDESGMPKERFSAEFPKEGPSILRIQQVVRGDSAAYFCASLGAGRANNEQFFGPGTRLTVL.

The chain carries TRBV23-1 and TRBJ2-7, with D unresolved. TRBV23-1 is treated as an ORF (open reading frame) with a function not yet certain. V lost 0 bases and J 3 bases, leaving 3 bases between the germline ends. The CDR3 is made up of 12 amino acids. Written as DNA, the CDR3 is TGCGCCAGCAGTCAATCCAGCTACGAGCAGTACTTC. As protein: CASSQSSYEQYF.

The V gene is TRBV18, the J gene TRBJ1-1, with D hard to call. CDR3 size: 19 residues. The V gene lost 2 bases and the J gene lost 4 bases, with 26 bases spanning the gap. Germline-derived CDR1 and CDR2 are KGHSH and LQKENI. The CDR3 region has the DNA TGTGCCAGCTCACCAGTACGGTATGGTCTCACCTCAATGAGCACTGAAGCTTTCTTT. Amino acids: CASSPVRYGLTSMSTEAFF.

This chain uses TRBV7-9 with TRBJ1-4; possibly TRBD1 for D (6 bases). The CDR3 has 16 amino acids. Germline loops: CDR1 SEHNR, CDR2 FQNEAQ (reference sequence). V shed 1 base and J shed 8 bases, with 17 bases lying between them. As DNA, the CDR3 is TGTGCCAGCAGCTTAGTTTCTGGACAGAGGGGAGAAAAACTGTTTTTT. Translation: CASSLVSGQRGEKLFF. Full variable domain (missing parts from reference TRBV7-9 and TRBJ1-4): DTGVSQNPRHKITKRGQNVTFRCDPISEHNRLYWYRQTLGQGPEFLTYFQNEAQLEKSRLLSDRFSAERPKGSFSTLEIQRTEQGDSAMYLCASSLVSGQRGEKLFFGSGTQLSVL.

The rearrangement uses TRBV3-1 (or the pseudogene TRBV3-2) and TRBJ1-4; 11 nucleotides agree with TRBD1. CDR1 is LGHDT, CDR2 YNNKEL, per germline (reference sequence). The CDR3 runs to 13 residues. V lost 3 bases, J lost 9 bases, and 0 bases stayed unmatched. The CDR3 reads CASSQDRGQKLFF. Here the CDR3 DNA reads TGTGCCAGCAGCCAGGACAGGGGGCAAAAACTGTTTTTT.

This chain's CDR3 is CASAQTGNTEAFF. The CDR3 region has the DNA TGTGCTAGTGCCCAGACAGGAAACACTGAAGCTTTCTTT. V and J are TRBV12-5 and TRBJ1-1, with D perhaps matching TRBD1 (6 bases). Trimming removed 7 bases at V and 2 bases at J, with 11 bases between. The CDR3 has 13 residues. Per germline, CDR1 LGHNT and CDR2 FRNRAP.

This chain uses TRBV11-2 with TRBJ1-2; no reliable D call. The CDR3 has 14 residues. Germline V gives CDR1 SGHAT, CDR2 FQNNGV. V was trimmed by 1 base and J by 5 bases, leaving 11 bases between them. CDR3 bases: TGTGCCAGCAGCTTAGGCTCCGGGATGTATGGCTACACCTTC. It translates to CASSLGSGMYGYTF.

This chain links TRBV2 with TRBJ2-3; D is possibly TRBD2 (5 bases). CDR3 length: 13 residues. Germline V gives CDR1 SNHLY, CDR2 FYNNEI. Trimming took 4 bases from V and 4 from J, leaving 9 bases between them. In DNA form, the CDR3 reads TGTGCCAGCAGTGCTAGCTACTCAGATACGCAGTATTTT. Protein sequence: CASSASYSDTQYF.

V gene TRBV7-9 combines with J gene TRBJ2-5; 9 bases map to TRBD1. V was pared by 5 bases and J by 3 bases, with 7 bases of the junction left unmatched. In germline, CDR1 is SEHNR, CDR2 FQNEAQ (reference sequence). The CDR3 length is 15 residues. The CDR3 spells CASSPWTGAKETQYF. Written as DNA, the CDR3 is TGTGCCAGCAGCCCATGGACAGGGGCAAAAGAGACCCAGTACTTC.

V gene TRBV30 combines with J gene TRBJ2-5, with 8 bases matching TRBD2. The ends lost 4 bases at V and 14 bases at J; junction bases unmatched: 9. The germline V gene has CDR1 GTSNPN and CDR2 SVGIG (reference sequence). The CDR3 has 11 amino acids. The CDR3: CAWTRGGVVYF. Here the CDR3 DNA reads TGTGCCTGGACCCGGGGGGGGGTTGTATACTTC.

The chain is built from TRBV10-1 and TRBJ2-5, with 8 bases lining up with TRBD2. Germline CDR1 and CDR2: WNHNN and SYGVQD (reference sequence). The length of the CDR3 is 17 residues. J lost 1 base, V lost 3 bases, and 10 bases had no gene match. CDR3 residues: CASSDFGGGHTQETQYF. The CDR3 nucleotides are TGCGCCAGCAGTGATTTTGGCGGGGGGCATACCCAAGAGACCCAGTACTTC.